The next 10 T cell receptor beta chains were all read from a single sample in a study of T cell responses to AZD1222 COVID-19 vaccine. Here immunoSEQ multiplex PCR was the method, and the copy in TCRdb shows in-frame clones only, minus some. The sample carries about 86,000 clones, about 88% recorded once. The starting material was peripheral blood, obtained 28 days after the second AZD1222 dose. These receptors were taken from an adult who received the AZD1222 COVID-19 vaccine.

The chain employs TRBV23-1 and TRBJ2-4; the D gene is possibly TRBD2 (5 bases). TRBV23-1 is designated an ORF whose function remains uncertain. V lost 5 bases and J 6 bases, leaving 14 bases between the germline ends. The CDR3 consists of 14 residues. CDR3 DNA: TGCGCCAGCAGTTACACCGGGAACCTAAACATTCAGTACTTC. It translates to CASSYTGNLNIQYF.

The CDR3 coding sequence is TGCGCCAGCAGCTCCAGACAGGGGAACACCGGGGAGCTGTTTTTT. The encoded protein is CASSSRQGNTGELFF. The chain couples TRBV5-1 to TRBJ2-2, with 7 bases identical to TRBD1. Germline assignment: CDR1 SGHRS and CDR2 YFSETQ. The CDR3 contains 15 residues. V shed 3 bases and J 1 base; nucleotides not matched to a gene: 3. Full variable domain (rest looked up from reference TRBV5-1 and TRBJ2-2): KAGVTQTPRYLIKTRGQQVTLSCSPISGHRSVSWYQQTPGQGLQFLFEYFSETQRNKGNFPGRFSGRQFSNSRSEMNVSTLELGDSALYLCASSSRQGNTGELFFGEGSRLTVL.

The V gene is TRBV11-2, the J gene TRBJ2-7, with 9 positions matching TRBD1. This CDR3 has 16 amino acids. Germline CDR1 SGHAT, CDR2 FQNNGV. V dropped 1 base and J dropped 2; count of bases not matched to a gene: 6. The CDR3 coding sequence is TGTGCCAGCAGCTTAGCCGGGACAGGGCAGCCCTACGAGCAGTACTTC. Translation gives CASSLAGTGQPYEQYF.

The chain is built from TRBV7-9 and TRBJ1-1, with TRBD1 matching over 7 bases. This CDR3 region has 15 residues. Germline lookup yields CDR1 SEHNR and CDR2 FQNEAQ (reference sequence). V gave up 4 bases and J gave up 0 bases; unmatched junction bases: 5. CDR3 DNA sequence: TGTGCCAGCAGCTCGGGACAGATATTGAACACTGAAGCTTTCTTT. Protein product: CASSSGQILNTEAFF.

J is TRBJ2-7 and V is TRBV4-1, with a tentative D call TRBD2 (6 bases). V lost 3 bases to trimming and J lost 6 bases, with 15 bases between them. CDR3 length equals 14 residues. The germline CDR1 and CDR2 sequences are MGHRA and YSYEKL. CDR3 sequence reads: CASSQDGGFFEQYF. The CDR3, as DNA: TGCGCCAGCAGCCAGGACGGAGGGTTTTTCGAGCAGTACTTC.

The CDR3 protein is CASSFRRMDSYGYTF. The CDR3 DNA reads as TGTGCCAGCAGCTTCAGGAGAATGGATAGCTATGGCTACACCTTC. J is TRBJ1-2 and V is TRBV5-5, with D unresolved. Trimming took off 2 bases at V and 4 bases at J, with 15 bases between the two ends. CDR1 SGHKS and CDR2 YYEKEE come from the germline V gene (reference sequence). The CDR3 runs 15 residues.

In DNA form, the CDR3 reads TGTGCCACCAGCAGGGGACTAGAGGCAGATACGCAGTATTTT. This translates into CATSRGLEADTQYF. The J gene is TRBJ2-3, the V gene TRBV15, with 8 nucleotides matching TRBD2. Losses at the gene ends were 3 bases for V and 4 bases for J; bases not matched to a gene: 3. The germline V gene encodes CDR1 LNHNV and CDR2 YYDKDF (reference sequence). The CDR3 runs 14 residues. Drawing the rest from reference TRBV15 and TRBJ2-3, the complete variable domain is DAMVIQNPRYQVTQFGKPVTLSCSQTLNHNVMYWYQQKSSQAPKLLFHYYDKDFNNEADTPDNFQSRRPNTSFCFLDIRSPGLGDTAMYLCATSRGLEADTQYFGPGTRLTVL.

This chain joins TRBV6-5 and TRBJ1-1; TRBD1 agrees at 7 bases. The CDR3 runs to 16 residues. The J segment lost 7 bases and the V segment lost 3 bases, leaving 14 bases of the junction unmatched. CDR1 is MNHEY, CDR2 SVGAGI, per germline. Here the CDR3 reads CASSYFSGTAYGEAFF. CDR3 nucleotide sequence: TGTGCCAGCAGTTATTTCTCCGGGACAGCCTATGGTGAAGCTTTCTTT.

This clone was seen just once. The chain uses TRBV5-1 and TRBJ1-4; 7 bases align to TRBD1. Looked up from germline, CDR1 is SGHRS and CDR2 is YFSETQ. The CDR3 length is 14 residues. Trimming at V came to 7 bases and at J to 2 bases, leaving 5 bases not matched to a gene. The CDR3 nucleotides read TGCGCCAGCTCCCCAGGGGGTACTAATGAAAAACTGTTTTTT. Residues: CASSPGGTNEKLFF.

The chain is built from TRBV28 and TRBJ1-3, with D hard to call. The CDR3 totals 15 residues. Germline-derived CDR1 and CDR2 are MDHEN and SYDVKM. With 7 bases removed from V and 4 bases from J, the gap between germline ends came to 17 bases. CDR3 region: CASTPVGIFGNTIYF. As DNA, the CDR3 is TGTGCCAGCACGCCCGTGGGGATCTTCGGAAACACCATATATTTT.